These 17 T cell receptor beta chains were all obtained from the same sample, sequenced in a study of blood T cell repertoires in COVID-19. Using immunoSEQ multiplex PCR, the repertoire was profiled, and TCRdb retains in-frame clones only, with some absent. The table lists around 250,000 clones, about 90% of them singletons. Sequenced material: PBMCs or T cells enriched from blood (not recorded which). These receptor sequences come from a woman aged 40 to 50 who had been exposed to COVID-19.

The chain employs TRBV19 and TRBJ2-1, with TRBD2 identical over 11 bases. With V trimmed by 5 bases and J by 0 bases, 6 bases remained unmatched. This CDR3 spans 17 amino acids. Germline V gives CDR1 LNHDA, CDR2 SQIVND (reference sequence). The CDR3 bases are TGTGCCAGTAGTTTGATAGCGGGAGGGAGCTCCTACAATGAGCAGTTCTTC. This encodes CASSLIAGGSSYNEQFF. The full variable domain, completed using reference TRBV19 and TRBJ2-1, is DGGITQSPKYLFRKEGQNVTLSCEQNLNHDAMYWYRQDPGQGLRLIYYSQIVNDFQKGDIAEGYSVSREKKESFPLTVTSAQKNPTAFYLCASSLIAGGSSYNEQFFGPGTRLTVL.

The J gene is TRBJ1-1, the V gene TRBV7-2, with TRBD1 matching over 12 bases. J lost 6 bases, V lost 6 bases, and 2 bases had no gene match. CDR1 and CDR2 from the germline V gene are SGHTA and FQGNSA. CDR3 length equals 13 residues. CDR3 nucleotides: TGTGCCAGCAGGGGACAGGGGGCCTCTGAAGCTTTCTTT. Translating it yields CASRGQGASEAFF. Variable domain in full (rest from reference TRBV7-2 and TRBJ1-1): GAGVSQSPSNKVTEKGKDVELRCDPISGHTALYWYRQSLGQGLEFLIYFQGNSAPDKSGLPSDRFSAERTGGSVSTLTIQRTQQEDSAVYLCASRGQGASEAFFGQGTRLTVV.

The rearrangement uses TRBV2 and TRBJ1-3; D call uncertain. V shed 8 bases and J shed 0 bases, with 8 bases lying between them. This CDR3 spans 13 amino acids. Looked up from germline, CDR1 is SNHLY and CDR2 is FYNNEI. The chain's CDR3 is CASGGGSGNTIYF. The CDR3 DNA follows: TGTGCCAGCGGCGGCGGCTCTGGAAACACCATATATTTT.

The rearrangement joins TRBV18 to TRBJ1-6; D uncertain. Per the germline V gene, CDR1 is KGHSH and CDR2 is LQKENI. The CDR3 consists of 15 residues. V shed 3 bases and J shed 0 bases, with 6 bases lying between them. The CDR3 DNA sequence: TGTGCCAGCTCACCCGCGAGCTCCTATAATTCACCCCTCCACTTT. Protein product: CASSPASSYNSPLHF.

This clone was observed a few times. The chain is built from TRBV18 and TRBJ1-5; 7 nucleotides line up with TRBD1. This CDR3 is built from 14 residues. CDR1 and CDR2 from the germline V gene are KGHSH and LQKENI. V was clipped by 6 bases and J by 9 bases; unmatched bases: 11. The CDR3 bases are TGTGCCAGCTCGCCCGGACAGGCTGAGCGGCCCCAGCATTTT. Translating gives CASSPGQAERPQHF.

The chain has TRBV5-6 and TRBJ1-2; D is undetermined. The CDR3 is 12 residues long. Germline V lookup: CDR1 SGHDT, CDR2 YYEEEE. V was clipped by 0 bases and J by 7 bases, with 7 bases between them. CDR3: CASSLDSGGYTF. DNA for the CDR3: TGTGCCAGCAGCTTGGACAGCGGTGGCTACACCTTC.

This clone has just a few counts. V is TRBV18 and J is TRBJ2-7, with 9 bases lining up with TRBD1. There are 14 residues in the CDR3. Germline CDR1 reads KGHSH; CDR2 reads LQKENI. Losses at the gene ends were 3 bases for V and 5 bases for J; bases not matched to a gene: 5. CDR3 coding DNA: TGTGCCAGCTCACCCGGGACAGGGACTAACGAGCAGTACTTC. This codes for CASSPGTGTNEQYF.

The CDR3 bases are TGTGCCAGCAGCCAAGCTGGGACAGGAATTGACGTC. Its translation is CASSQAGTGIDV. The chain has TRBV14 and TRBJ2-7; 8 bases align to TRBD1. This CDR3 comprises 12 residues. The germline V gene has CDR1 SGHDN and CDR2 FVKESK.

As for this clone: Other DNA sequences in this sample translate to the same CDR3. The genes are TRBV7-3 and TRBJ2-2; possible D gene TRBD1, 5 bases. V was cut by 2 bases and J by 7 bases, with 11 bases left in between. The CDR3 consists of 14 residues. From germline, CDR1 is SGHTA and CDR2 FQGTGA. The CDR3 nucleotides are TGTGCCAGCAGCTTATCAGGGTTAGGCGGGGAGCTGTTTTTT. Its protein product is CASSLSGLGGELFF. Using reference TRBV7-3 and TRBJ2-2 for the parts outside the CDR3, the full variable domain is GAGVSQTPSNKVTEKGKYVELRCDPISGHTALYWYRQSLGQGPEFLIYFQGTGAADDSGLPNDRFFAVRPEGSVSTLKIQRTERGDSAVYLCASSLSGLGGELFFGEGSRLTVL.

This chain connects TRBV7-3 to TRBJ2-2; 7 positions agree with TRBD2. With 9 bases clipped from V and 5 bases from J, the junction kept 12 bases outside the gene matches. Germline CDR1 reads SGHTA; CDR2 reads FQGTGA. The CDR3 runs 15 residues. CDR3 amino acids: CARPASGVYTGELFF. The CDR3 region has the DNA TGTGCCAGACCCGCGAGCGGGGTGTATACCGGGGAGCTGTTTTTT.

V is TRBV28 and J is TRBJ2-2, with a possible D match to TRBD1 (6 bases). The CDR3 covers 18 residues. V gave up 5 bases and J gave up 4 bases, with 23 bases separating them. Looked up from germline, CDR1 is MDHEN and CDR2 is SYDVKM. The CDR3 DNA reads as TGTGCCAGCAGTCCTAAAATAATAGGGACATGGGGCACCGGGGAGCTGTTTTTT. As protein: CASSPKIIGTWGTGELFF.

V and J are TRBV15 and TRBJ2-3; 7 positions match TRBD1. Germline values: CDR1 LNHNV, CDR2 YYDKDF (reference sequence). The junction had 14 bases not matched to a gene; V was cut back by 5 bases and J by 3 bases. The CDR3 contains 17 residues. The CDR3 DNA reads TGTGCCACCAGCCCGAAAACCCTACAGGGGTTAACAGATACGCAGTATTTT. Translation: CATSPKTLQGLTDTQYF.

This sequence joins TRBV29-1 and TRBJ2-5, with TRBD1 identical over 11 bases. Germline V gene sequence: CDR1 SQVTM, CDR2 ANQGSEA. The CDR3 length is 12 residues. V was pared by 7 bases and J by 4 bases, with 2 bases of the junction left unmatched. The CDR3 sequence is CSADRGRETQYF. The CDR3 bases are TGCAGCGCGGACAGGGGGCGAGAGACCCAGTACTTC. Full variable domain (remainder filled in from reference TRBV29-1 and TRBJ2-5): SAVISQKPSRDICQRGTSLTIQCQVDSQVTMMFWYRQQPGQSLTLIATANQGSEATYESGFVIDKFPISRPNLTFSTLTVSNMSPEDSSIYLCSADRGRETQYFGPGTRLLVL.

DNA for the CDR3: TGTGCCATCAGTGGACAGGGAAACACTGAAGCTTTCTTT. This encodes CAISGQGNTEAFF. The chain carries TRBV10-3 and TRBJ1-1; 7 positions agree with TRBD1. Unmatched junction bases numbered 1, after V lost 4 bases and J lost 2 bases. CDR3 length: 13 residues. Germline CDR1 is ENHRY and CDR2 is SYGVKD.

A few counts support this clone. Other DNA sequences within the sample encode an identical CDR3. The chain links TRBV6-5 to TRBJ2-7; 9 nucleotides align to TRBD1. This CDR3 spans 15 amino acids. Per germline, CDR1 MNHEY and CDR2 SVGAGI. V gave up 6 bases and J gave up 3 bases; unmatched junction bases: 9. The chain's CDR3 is CASRRDRERFYEQYF. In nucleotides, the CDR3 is TGTGCCAGCAGGAGGGACAGGGAGAGGTTCTACGAGCAGTACTTC.

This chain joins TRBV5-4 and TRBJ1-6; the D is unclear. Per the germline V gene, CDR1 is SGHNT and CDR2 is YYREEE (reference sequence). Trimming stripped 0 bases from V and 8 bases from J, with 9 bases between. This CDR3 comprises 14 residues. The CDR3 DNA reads TGTGCCAGCAGCTTGGGAAGCCCGTATTCACCCCTCCACTTT. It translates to CASSLGSPYSPLHF.

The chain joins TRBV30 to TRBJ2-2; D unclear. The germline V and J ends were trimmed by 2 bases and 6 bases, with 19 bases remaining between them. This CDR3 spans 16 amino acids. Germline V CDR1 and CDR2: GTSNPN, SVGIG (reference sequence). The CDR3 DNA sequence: TGTGCCTGGAGTTCAGTATGGCTAGTAGAGGCCGGGGAGCTGTTTTTT. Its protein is CAWSSVWLVEAGELFF.